These 26 T cell receptor beta chains came from one sample sequenced in a study of beta chain features in type 1 diabetes. The whole isolated RNA underwent reverse transcription, so sequencing captured expressed TCRB transcripts. Method: immunoSEQ multiplex PCR; TCRdb's copy keeps in-frame clones and lacks some. The sample consists of hundreds of thousands of clones, about a sixth of them appearing once. The sequenced sample consisted of naive CD4+ T cells from blood. These TCRs come from a woman aged 18-35 years in good health.

The rearrangement uses TRBV29-1 and TRBJ2-3, with 7 bases that match TRBD1. V trimming: 4 bases; J trimming: 2 bases; junction bases outside the gene matches: 3. CDR3 length: 13 amino acids. Germline-derived CDR1 and CDR2 are SQVTM and ANQGSEA. The CDR3 bases are TGCAGCGTTGGCACAGGGGACACAGATACGCAGTATTTT. It specifies CSVGTGDTDTQYF.

In its sample, this clone was seen a few times. The rearrangement uses TRBV21-1 and TRBJ2-7; the D segment call TRBD1 is taken from the table without a DNA check. TRBV21-1 is assigned pseudogene status. This CDR3 is built from 14 residues. CDR3 in DNA: TGTGCCAGCAGCACCGGGACAGGGTCCTACGAGCAGTACTTC. This translates into CASSTGTGSYEQYF.

The gene calls are TRBV5-4 and TRBJ2-5; 11 nucleotides align to TRBD2. Germline V gene sequence: CDR1 SGHNT, CDR2 YYREEE (reference sequence). The CDR3 is 16 amino acids. The junction had 4 bases not matched to a gene; V was cut back by 1 base and J by 2 bases. The CDR3 is CASSLNLAGGQETQYF. The CDR3 DNA is TGTGCCAGCAGCTTGAATCTAGCGGGAGGTCAAGAGACCCAGTACTTC.

This clone appeared a few times. This chain connects TRBV5-5 to TRBJ2-5; TRBD2 aligns across 10 bases. This CDR3 contains 16 residues. Germline V lookup: CDR1 SGHKS, CDR2 YYEKEE (reference sequence). The junction had 9 bases not matched to a gene; V was cut back by 4 bases and J by 3 bases. CDR3 coding DNA: TGTGCCAGCAGCCCCCCCGGGACTAGCGTCAAAGAGACCCAGTACTTC. It encodes CASSPPGTSVKETQYF.

This clone was seen a few times. V is TRBV4-2 and J is TRBJ1-2; the match to TRBD1 covers 10 bases. Per germline, CDR1 LGHNA and CDR2 YNFKEQ. The junction had 5 bases not matched to a gene; V was cut back by 3 bases and J by 4 bases. The CDR3 has 15 amino acids. CDR3 sequence (DNA): TGTGCCAGCAGCCATTCGACAGGGGGCCTCTATGGCTACACCTTC. Translating it yields CASSHSTGGLYGYTF.

There are a few counts of this clone. The gene calls are TRBV6-6 and TRBJ2-1; D gene ambiguous. Trimming stripped 3 bases from V and 5 bases from J, with 2 bases between. This CDR3 contains 11 residues. The germline CDR1 and CDR2 sequences are MNHNY and SVGAGI (reference sequence). CDR3 sequence: CASSYNNEQFF. Here the CDR3 DNA reads TGTGCCAGCAGTTATAACAATGAGCAGTTCTTC.

J is TRBJ1-2 and V is TRBV6-5; D not resolved. Deletions cut 6 bases from V and 5 bases from J, with 16 bases between. Germline V lookup: CDR1 MNHEY, CDR2 SVGAGI. The CDR3 contains 14 residues. CDR3 in DNA: TGTGCCAGCAGCCCCGCGGGGTTGGGATATGGCTACACCTTC. Protein: CASSPAGLGYGYTF.

The rearrangement links TRBV18 to TRBJ2-4; D perhaps matches TRBD2 (5 bases). The CDR3 covers 15 residues. V gave up 3 bases and J gave up 7 bases, with 16 bases separating them. The germline gives CDR1 KGHSH, CDR2 LQKENI. Here the CDR3 reads CASSPPGLAGNIQYF. The CDR3 DNA reads as TGTGCCAGCTCACCGCCGGGATTAGCCGGGAACATTCAGTACTTC.

The table lists this clone with a few counts. V gene TRBV28 combines with J gene TRBJ2-5; 15 bases map to TRBD2. V was pared by 2 bases and J by 10 bases, with 11 bases of the junction left unmatched. Germline V lookup: CDR1 MDHEN, CDR2 SYDVKM. This CDR3 contains 17 residues. As DNA, the CDR3 is TGTGCCAGCAGTTTAGCCTCGGGACTAGCGGGAGGATTTGGCCAGTACTTC. It translates to CASSLASGLAGGFGQYF.

V and J are TRBV18 and TRBJ2-1; no firm D call. CDR3 size: 13 residues. CDR1 is KGHSH, CDR2 LQKENI, per germline. With 7 bases removed from V and 0 bases from J, the gap between germline ends came to 7 bases. Written as DNA, the CDR3 is TGTGCCAGCTTGCAGAGCTCCTACAATGAGCAGTTCTTC. This encodes CASLQSSYNEQFF.

This clone has a handful of counts. The V gene is TRBV28, the J gene TRBJ2-2; possibly TRBD1 for D (6 bases). CDR1 is MDHEN and CDR2 is SYDVKM in the germline V gene. V lost 5 bases and J 1 base, leaving 14 bases between the germline ends. The length of the CDR3 is 16 residues. The CDR3 protein is CASSPAWGQNTGELFF. Written as DNA, the CDR3 is TGTGCCAGCAGTCCCGCCTGGGGACAGAACACCGGGGAGCTGTTTTTT.

With respect to this clone: The sample contains more than one DNA sequence encoding this CDR3. The chain couples TRBV5-4 to TRBJ2-3; D gene unclear. CDR1 SGHNT and CDR2 YYREEE come from the germline V gene (reference sequence). CDR3 length equals 14 residues. V shed 0 bases and J shed 1 base, with 6 bases lying between them. CDR3: CASSLAGGTDTQYF. CDR3 nucleotide sequence: TGTGCCAGCAGCTTGGCAGGCGGCACAGATACGCAGTATTTT.

This clone was seen more than once but under ten times. V and J are TRBV11-2 and TRBJ2-5; D remains ambiguous. The CDR3 contains 13 residues. Trimming left V 2 bases short and J 13 bases short, with 17 bases between. Germline CDR1 reads SGHAT; CDR2 reads FQNNGV. The CDR3 loop is CASSLLSSENGYF. In nucleotides, the CDR3 is TGTGCCAGCAGCTTATTGTCATCAGAGAATGGGTACTTC.

This clone was observed a handful of times. The CDR3 DNA reads as TGCGCCAGCAGCCACGGGGGAAACATTCAGTACTTC. Residues: CASSHGGNIQYF. This chain joins TRBV4-3 and TRBJ2-4; TRBD2 is a possible D gene (6 bases). V lost 3 bases, J lost 6 bases, and 6 bases lay in between. This CDR3 is built from 12 residues. CDR1 is LGHNA and CDR2 is YSLEER in the germline V gene.

With respect to this clone: This CDR3 is also generated by other DNA sequences in the sample. The V gene is TRBV6-5, the J gene TRBJ2-7; 10 nucleotides agree with TRBD2. This CDR3 contains 15 residues. Germline trimming cut 4 bases from V and 0 bases from J; bases unmatched to any gene: 3. Germline lookup yields CDR1 MNHEY and CDR2 SVGAGI. CDR3 coding DNA: TGTGCCAGCAGTTTAGCGGGGGGCAGCTCCTACGAGCAGTACTTC. Its protein is CASSLAGGSSYEQYF.

There are a few counts of this clone. The V and J genes are TRBV4-3 and TRBJ1-4; no clear D. Trimming stripped 3 bases from V and 1 base from J, with 9 bases between. In germline, CDR1 is LGHNA, CDR2 YSLEER. The CDR3 length is 15 residues. CDR3 amino acids: CASSQFWGTNEKLFF. CDR3 DNA sequence: TGCGCCAGCAGCCAGTTCTGGGGAACTAATGAAAAACTGTTTTTT.

Note on this clone: In the same sample, other DNA sequences code for this CDR3. This CDR3 is CASSFGGTSYEQYF. CDR3 DNA: TGTGCCAGCAGTTTTGGCGGGACCTCCTACGAGCAGTACTTC. The V call is TRBV28, the J call TRBJ2-7; D possibly corresponds to TRBD2 (6 bases). The germline CDR1 and CDR2 sequences are MDHEN and SYDVKM. The V gene lost 3 bases and the J gene lost 0 bases, with 9 bases spanning the gap. CDR3 size: 14 residues.

This clone turned up a few times. CDR3 region: CAARGRDDGYTF. CDR3 in DNA: TGTGCTGCAAGGGGGCGCGATGACGGCTACACCTTC. This chain links TRBV19 with TRBJ1-2; 7 positions match TRBD1. The CDR3 runs 12 residues. Germline V gives CDR1 LNHDA, CDR2 SQIVND (reference sequence).

With regard to this clone: Other DNA sequences in the same sample also yield this CDR3. The chain employs TRBV28 and TRBJ2-7; D is unclear. Germline V gene lookup returns CDR1 MDHEN and CDR2 SYDVKM. This CDR3 has 12 amino acids. Deletions cut 2 bases from V and 4 bases from J, with 6 bases between. CDR3 amino acids: CASSLTVYEQYF. CDR3 in DNA: TGTGCCAGCAGTTTAACTGTTTACGAGCAGTACTTC. Drawing the rest from reference TRBV28 and TRBJ2-7, the complete variable domain is DVKVTQSSRYLVKRTGEKVFLECVQDMDHENMFWYRQDPGLGLRLIYFSYDVKMKEKGDIPEGYSVSREKKERFSLILESASTNQTSMYLCASSLTVYEQYFGPGTRLTVT.

This clone has just a few counts. J is TRBJ2-5 and V is TRBV4-2; D gene ambiguous. This CDR3 contains 15 residues. Trimming left V 5 bases short and J 1 base short, with 14 bases between. Per germline, CDR1 LGHNA and CDR2 YNFKEQ. In nucleotides, the CDR3 is TGTGCCAGCAGCTTGATGCCAGCCGGCCAAGAGACCCAGTACTTC. Translating gives CASSLMPAGQETQYF.

This clone was counted a few times. The rearrangement uses TRBV10-1 and TRBJ2-3, with D perhaps being TRBD1 or TRBD2 (6 bases each). CDR3 length: 15 residues. Germline-derived CDR1 and CDR2 are WNHNN and SYGVQD (reference sequence). With 2 bases removed from V and 9 bases from J, the gap between germline ends came to 18 bases. CDR3 bases: TGCGCCAGCAGTGAGCGGACGGGGGCAGGGTGGACGCAGTATTTT. Amino acid sequence: CASSERTGAGWTQYF.

The chain is built from TRBV29-1 and TRBJ2-3, with a tentative D call TRBD2 (6 bases). Trimming removed 5 bases at V and 1 base at J, with 10 bases between. CDR3 length: 13 residues. Germline CDR1 reads SQVTM; CDR2 reads ANQGSEA. This CDR3 reads CSVRGKGTDTQYF. The CDR3 DNA reads as TGCAGCGTTCGGGGGAAGGGCACAGATACGCAGTATTTT.

The chain uses TRBV5-5 and TRBJ2-7, with D possibly TRBD1 on 6 matching bases. V was cut by 0 bases and J by 4 bases, with 11 bases left in between. Looked up from germline, CDR1 is SGHKS and CDR2 is YYEKEE (reference sequence). The CDR3 consists of 14 residues. The DNA of the CDR3 is TGTGCCAGCAGCTTGGTTACAGGGTCTTACGAGCAGTACTTC. This encodes CASSLVTGSYEQYF.

The rearrangement joins TRBV10-3 to TRBJ2-5; no clear D gene. The CDR3 runs 13 residues. Germline V gene data show CDR1 as ENHRY and CDR2 as SYGVKD. V lost 5 bases and J lost 2, with 9 bases in between. Written as DNA, the CDR3 is TGTGCCATCAGTTTCGACGGACAAGAGACCCAGTACTTC. Translation: CAISFDGQETQYF.

The chain links TRBV18 to TRBJ2-3; TRBD2 aligns across 12 bases. In germline, CDR1 is KGHSH, CDR2 LQKENI. Germline trimming cut 3 bases from V and 7 bases from J; bases unmatched to any gene: 5. This CDR3 region has 15 residues. The CDR3 DNA sequence: TGTGCCAGCTCACCGTCTAGCGGGAGGGCCCATACGCAGTATTTT. As protein: CASSPSSGRAHTQYF.

This clone has a single count. V and J are TRBV28 and TRBJ2-6; D is ambiguous. Trimming removed 6 bases from V and 2 bases from J, with 8 bases in between. The CDR3 spans 14 residues. Germline V gives CDR1 MDHEN, CDR2 SYDVKM. DNA of the CDR3: TGTGCCAGCAGCGGCAGGACTGGGGCCAACGTCCTGACTTTC. Its translation is CASSGRTGANVLTF.